The present TCR beta chain was sequenced within a study of human T cells and chemical hapten exposure. Study as a whole: Predominantly women, the patients had alopecia areata, totalis or universalis. Yields of TCR per sample differed, chiefly owing to small differences in pooled library volume.

This clonotype has ten or more counts. The V end was cut by 3 bases, the J end by 2 bases, with 7 bases between. The CDR3 spans 13 residues. One entry per CDR3 protein, called by TCRdb with MiXCR from the RACE reads. The table lists roughly 380,000 distinct CDR3 sequences, 4.8% of them singletons. Specified time point: patch test 1, 2 weeks after DPC sensitization. Treatment defined: therapeutic diphenylcyclopropenone sensitization with weekly scalp DPC. The study drew its donors from alopecia patients who were 18 to 70 years old and suitable for DPC. This receptor was obtained from a woman aged 45 to 65 with alopecia areata. Some clones in this sample may be carry-over from other donors' samples. The gene calls are TRBV12-3 or TRBV12-4 and TRBJ1-2; D is ambiguous. Sequenced here: whole blood, sampled in connection with sensitization to the hapten diphenylcyclopropenone (DPC). The CDR3 DNA reads as TGTGCCAGCAGTTTGCAGGAAAACTATGGCTACACCTTC. Its translation is CASSLQENYGYTF.